This T cell receptor (beta chain) is drawn from a study of blood T cell repertoires in COVID-19. Looking at the study overall: COVID-19 samples collected from the United States, Italy and Spain covered acute and convalescent phases.

TCRdb's copy holds only in-frame clones and misses some; the assay was immunoSEQ multiplex PCR. The data hold about 150,000 clones, with 84% observed a single time. The source of this sequence is a human donor in a cohort sampled during active COVID-19. The sample comprised peripheral blood.

The CDR3, as DNA: TGTGCCAGCAACCAACCATCGGGGGGGGCTCACAATGAGCAGTTCTTC. Translated, it gives CASNQPSGGAHNEQFF. The rearrangement links TRBV25-1 to TRBJ2-1, with TRBD2 identical over 8 bases. Germline V gene data show CDR1 as MGHDK and CDR2 as SYGVNS. With 7 bases clipped from V and 5 bases from J, the junction kept 13 bases outside the gene matches. The CDR3 runs 16 residues.